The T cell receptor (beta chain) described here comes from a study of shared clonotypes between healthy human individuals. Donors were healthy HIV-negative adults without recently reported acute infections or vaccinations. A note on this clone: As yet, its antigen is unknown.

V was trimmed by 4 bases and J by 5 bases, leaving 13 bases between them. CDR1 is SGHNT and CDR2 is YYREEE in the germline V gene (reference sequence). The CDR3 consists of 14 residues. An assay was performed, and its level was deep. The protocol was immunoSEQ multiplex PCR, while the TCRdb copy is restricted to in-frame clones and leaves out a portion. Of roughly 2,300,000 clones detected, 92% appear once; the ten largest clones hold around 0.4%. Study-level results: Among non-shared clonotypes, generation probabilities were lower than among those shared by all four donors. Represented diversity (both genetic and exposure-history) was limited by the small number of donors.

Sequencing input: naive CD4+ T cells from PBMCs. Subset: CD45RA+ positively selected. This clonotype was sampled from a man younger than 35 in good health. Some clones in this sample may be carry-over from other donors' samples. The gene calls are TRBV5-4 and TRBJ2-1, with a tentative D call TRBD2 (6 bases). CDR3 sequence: CASSSVTGDNEQFF. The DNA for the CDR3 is TGTGCCAGCAGCAGCGTCACGGGGGACAATGAGCAGTTCTTC.